Shown below are 5 T cell receptor beta chains from a single sample sequenced in a study of cytomegalovirus exposure and HLA in healthy donors. Primers for the PCR totalled 60 Vbeta and 13 Jbeta. Some clones are missing from TCRdb's copy, which holds only in-frame ones; the method was immunoSEQ multiplex PCR. There are 150,000 to 200,000 clones in the sample, with over 1% held by the top ten. Sequencing was done on a sample of PBMCs. The receptors originated from a woman in her sixties in good health and CMV-seronegative.

The chain is built from TRBV14 and TRBJ2-3; unclear D gene. The CDR3 consists of 13 residues. Germline V lookup: CDR1 SGHDN, CDR2 FVKESK. V lost 3 bases and J 2 bases, leaving 6 bases between the germline ends. The CDR3 DNA is TGTGCCAGCAGCCATAGCCCCACAGATACGCAGTATTTT. This gives the protein CASSHSPTDTQYF.

This chain connects TRBV9 to TRBJ2-1, with 10 bases matching TRBD2. CDR1 and CDR2 from the germline V gene are SGDLS and YYNGEE. The CDR3 length is 15 residues. Trimming removed 4 bases from V and 5 bases from J; junction bases left unmatched: 6. The CDR3 region has the DNA TGTGCCAGCAGCAAGGGGCTAGCGGGAGACAATGAGCAGTTCTTC. It yields the protein CASSKGLAGDNEQFF.

The chain combines TRBV30 with TRBJ1-5; possible D gene TRBD1, 5 bases. The CDR3 spans 13 residues. Looked up from germline, CDR1 is GTSNPN and CDR2 is SVGIG (reference sequence). V lost 1 base, J lost 6 bases, and 10 bases lay in between. CDR3 nucleotide sequence: TGTGCCTGGAGTGGGGGCTCCCTTCAGCCCCAGCATTTT. Translating gives CAWSGGSLQPQHF. Filled out from reference TRBV30 and TRBJ1-5, the complete variable domain reads SQTIHQWPATLVQPVGSPLSLECTVEGTSNPNLYWYRQAAGRGLQLLFYSVGIGQISSEVPQNLSASRPQDRQFILSSKKLLLSDSGFYLCAWSGGSLQPQHFGDGTRLSIL.

CDR3 loop: CASSGQVSGNTIYF. The CDR3 DNA reads as TGTGCCAGCAGCGGACAAGTCTCTGGAAACACCATATATTTT. This chain links TRBV7-9 with TRBJ1-3, with D perhaps matching TRBD1 (5 bases). The germline V gene encodes CDR1 SEHNR and CDR2 FQNEAQ (reference sequence). The CDR3 has 14 residues. V lost 5 bases to trimming and J lost 0 bases, with 8 bases between them.

The chain combines TRBV4-1 with TRBJ1-4; 8 bases map to TRBD1. V lost 0 bases to trimming and J lost 10 bases; unmatched junction nucleotides: 10. CDR3 length equals 16 residues. Germline-derived CDR1 and CDR2 are MGHRA and YSYEKL. The CDR3: CASSQDRTGLVAKLFF. The CDR3 DNA is TGCGCCAGCAGCCAAGATCGGACAGGGTTGGTGGCAAAACTGTTTTTT.